This T cell receptor beta chain was identified in a study of blood T cell repertoires in COVID-19. Study details: Acute and convalescent COVID-19 samples came from the United States, Italy and Spain. T cells, B-cell-depleted T cells, or PBMCs provided the cDNA or gDNA that served as material.

Germline V gene lookup returns CDR1 LNHDA and CDR2 SQIVND (reference sequence). The CDR3 spans 16 residues. Losses at the gene ends were 4 bases for V and 1 base for J; bases not matched to a gene: 8. Authors' processing steps: Amplification of reference gene primers provided the estimated nucleated cell counts. The table came from immunoSEQ multiplex PCR; TCRdb's copy has only in-frame clones and leaves some out. V and J calls and clone size are copied from that table; D and trimming were computed from the DNA. Here the sample spans about 190,000 clones, under 90% being singletons. Input material: peripheral blood. The sequence derives from a human donor in a cohort sampled during active COVID-19. The gene calls are TRBV19 and TRBJ1-1, with 8 bases that match TRBD1. The CDR3: CASSTDRAVTNTEAFF. CDR3 nucleotides: TGTGCCAGTAGTACGGACAGGGCAGTTACGAACACTGAAGCTTTCTTT.